This T cell receptor (beta chain) originates from a study of T cell responses to AZD1222 COVID-19 vaccine. Study results and caveats: Donors, mostly white British, included more females; clonal diversity was possibly underestimated. Among vaccine-associated CD4 TCRs, coverage spanned spike, with dominance at 160-218 and 743-854. Repertoire sampling happened only post peak T cell response. Two AZD1222 administrations were followed by greater Spike-specific TCR breadth and depth.

Turning to this clone: Its antigen is as yet unknown.

TCRdb's copy holds only in-frame clones and misses some; the assay was immunoSEQ multiplex PCR. This table holds approximately 120,000 clones, roughly 87% found once. The CDR3 is 14 amino acids. V dropped 2 bases and J dropped 7 bases, with 9 bases sitting between them. Germline values: CDR1 MDHEN, CDR2 SYDVKM. The chain carries TRBV28 and TRBJ1-6; D remains unclear. This TCR was recovered from an adult in good health. Material: peripheral blood, obtained on day 0 of MenACWY control vaccination. In DNA form, the CDR3 reads TGTGCCAGCAGTTTAAGCCGCGGGAATTCACCCCTCCACTTT. It codes for CASSLSRGNSPLHF.